This T cell receptor (beta chain) appears in the sequencing data of a study of Ad26.COV2.S vaccination and SARS-CoV-2 variants. About the study: The donor participated in the COV1001 trial, in its Ad26.COV2.S arm. Study-wide points: Spike-specific TCR breadth in vaccine recipients exceeded that seen in placebo recipients. Total responses of T cells may have been underestimated by the analyses of TCR breadth and depth.

As to treatment: 19 received Ad26.COV2.S at low or high dose, single or two shots; 5 received placebo; per-sample allocation not given. All samples were drawn on day 63, counting from the first vaccine or placebo injection. Vaccination employed an Ad26 vector expressing the Wuhan-strain SARS-CoV-2 spike. Clones were read by immunoSEQ multiplex PCR, and TCRdb kept only the in-frame ones, dropping some. The repertoire includes about 680,000 clones, around 90% of them detected once, and around 1.5% sits in the top ten. As to this clone: The antigen remains unidentified.

Trimming shortened V by 4 bases and J by 0 bases, and 10 bases separated the two germline ends. Germline CDR1 SGHTA, CDR2 FQGNSA. This CDR3 is built from 14 residues. The chain recombines TRBV7-2 with TRBJ2-7; possible D gene TRBD2, 5 bases. Sequenced here: peripheral blood, sampled in a trial of Ad26.COV2.S vaccine versus placebo. This sequence originates from a person aged 18-65 years who received the Ad26.COV2.S COVID-19 vaccine or a placebo. This CDR3 reads CASSSGLYSYEQYF. In nucleotides, the CDR3 is TGTGCCAGCAGCTCAGGACTGTACTCCTACGAGCAGTACTTC.